This TCR beta chain was sequenced for a study of early T cells in non-severe SARS-CoV-2 infection. Turning to the study itself: Unsorted whole-blood RNA was sequenced in bulk, leaving chains unpaired. Study-wide findings and caveats: Missing private and CD4 specificities, VDJdb matching favored anti-spike CD8 responses.

Attachment of unique molecular identifiers to individual cDNA molecules was performed. A single record per CDR3 protein comes from TCRdb applying MiXCR to the 5' RACE reads. The sample lists under 75,000 distinct CDR3 sequences; around 13% were seen once. This clonotype has more than one count but fewer than ten. Its antigen is still unknown. Material for sequencing was whole blood. This clonotype was obtained from an adult who was a healthcare worker with PCR-confirmed SARS-CoV-2 infection or an uninfected control (not recorded which).

CDR3 nucleotide sequence: TGTGCCAGCAGCAAAGTAACAGGGAGTACTGAAGCTTTCTTT. Its protein product is CASSKVTGSTEAFF. V usage is TRBV21-1 and J usage is TRBJ1-1; TRBD1, the table's D call, was not compared with the DNA. TRBV21-1 is termed a pseudogene. The CDR3 length is 14 residues.